This T cell receptor beta chain was obtained from a study of T cell changes during pregnancy in multiple sclerosis. V was shortened by 4 bases and J by 3 bases, with 13 bases between the two germline ends. Germline V CDR1 and CDR2: SGDLS, YYNGEE. The length of the CDR3 is 14 residues. Method: immunoSEQ multiplex PCR; TCRdb's copy keeps in-frame clones and lacks some. The data hold around 38,000 clones, with more than 85% observed a single time. The receptor was isolated from a female donor with multiple sclerosis, enrolled in a pregnancy study. Sequences were derived from CD8+ T cells from peripheral blood mononuclear cells, sampled in the third trimester of pregnancy. The V gene is TRBV9, the J gene TRBJ1-1, with D perhaps TRBD1 (6 bases). CDR3 region: CASSPHRQDTEAFF. CDR3 DNA sequence: TGTGCCAGCAGCCCGCATCGACAGGACACTGAAGCTTTCTTT.